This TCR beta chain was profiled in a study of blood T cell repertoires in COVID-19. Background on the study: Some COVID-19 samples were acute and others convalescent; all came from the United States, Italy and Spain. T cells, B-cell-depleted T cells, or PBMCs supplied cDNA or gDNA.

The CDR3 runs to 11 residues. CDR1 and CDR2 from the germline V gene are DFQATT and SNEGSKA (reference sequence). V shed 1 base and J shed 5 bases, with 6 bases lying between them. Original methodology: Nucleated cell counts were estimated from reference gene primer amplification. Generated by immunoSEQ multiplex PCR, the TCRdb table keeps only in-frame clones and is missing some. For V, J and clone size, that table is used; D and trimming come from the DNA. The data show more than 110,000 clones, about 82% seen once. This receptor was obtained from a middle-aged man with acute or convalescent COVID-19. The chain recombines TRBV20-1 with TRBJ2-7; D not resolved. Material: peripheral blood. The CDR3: CSARGANEQYF. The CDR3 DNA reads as TGCAGTGCTAGAGGAGCCAACGAGCAGTACTTC.